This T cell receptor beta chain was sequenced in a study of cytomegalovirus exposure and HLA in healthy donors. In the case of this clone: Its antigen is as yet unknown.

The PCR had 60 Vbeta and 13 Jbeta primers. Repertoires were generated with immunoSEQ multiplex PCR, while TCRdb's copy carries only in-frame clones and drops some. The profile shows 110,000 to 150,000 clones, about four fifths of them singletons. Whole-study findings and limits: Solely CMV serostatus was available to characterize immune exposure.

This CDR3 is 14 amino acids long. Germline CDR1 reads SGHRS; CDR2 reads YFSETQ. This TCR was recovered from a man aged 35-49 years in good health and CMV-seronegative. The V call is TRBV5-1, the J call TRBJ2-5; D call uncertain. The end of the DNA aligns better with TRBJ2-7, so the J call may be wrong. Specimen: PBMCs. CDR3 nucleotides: TGCGCCAGCAGTAAGGATCAGTGGGACTACGAGCAGTACTTC. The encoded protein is CASSKDQWDYEQYF.